This T cell receptor beta chain comes out of a study of blood T cell repertoires in COVID-19. Overall study: The United States, Italy and Spain supplied acute and convalescent COVID-19 samples. The cDNA or gDNA used as material had been derived from T cells, B-cell-depleted T cells, or PBMCs.

CDR1 SEHNR and CDR2 FQNEAQ come from the germline V gene (reference sequence). This CDR3 contains 14 residues. The V gene end was trimmed by 8 bases and the J gene end by 2 bases; junction bases not matched to a gene: 7. Under the authors' procedure: Scientists estimated how many nucleated cells there were by amplifying reference gene primers. Sequenced by immunoSEQ multiplex PCR; TCRdb stores in-frame clones only, minus some. V and J calls and clone size are those listed in that table; D and trimming were worked out from the DNA. The sample records 200,000 to 250,000 clones, approximately 86% being singletons.

The specimen was peripheral blood. This chain links TRBV7-9 with TRBJ2-7, with 9 nucleotides matching TRBD1. This sequence was found in a woman aged 30 to 39 with COVID-19, enrolled during active disease. This CDR3 reads CASGGWDRAYEQYF. The CDR3 region has the DNA TGTGCCAGCGGCGGTTGGGACAGGGCCTACGAGCAGTACTTC.